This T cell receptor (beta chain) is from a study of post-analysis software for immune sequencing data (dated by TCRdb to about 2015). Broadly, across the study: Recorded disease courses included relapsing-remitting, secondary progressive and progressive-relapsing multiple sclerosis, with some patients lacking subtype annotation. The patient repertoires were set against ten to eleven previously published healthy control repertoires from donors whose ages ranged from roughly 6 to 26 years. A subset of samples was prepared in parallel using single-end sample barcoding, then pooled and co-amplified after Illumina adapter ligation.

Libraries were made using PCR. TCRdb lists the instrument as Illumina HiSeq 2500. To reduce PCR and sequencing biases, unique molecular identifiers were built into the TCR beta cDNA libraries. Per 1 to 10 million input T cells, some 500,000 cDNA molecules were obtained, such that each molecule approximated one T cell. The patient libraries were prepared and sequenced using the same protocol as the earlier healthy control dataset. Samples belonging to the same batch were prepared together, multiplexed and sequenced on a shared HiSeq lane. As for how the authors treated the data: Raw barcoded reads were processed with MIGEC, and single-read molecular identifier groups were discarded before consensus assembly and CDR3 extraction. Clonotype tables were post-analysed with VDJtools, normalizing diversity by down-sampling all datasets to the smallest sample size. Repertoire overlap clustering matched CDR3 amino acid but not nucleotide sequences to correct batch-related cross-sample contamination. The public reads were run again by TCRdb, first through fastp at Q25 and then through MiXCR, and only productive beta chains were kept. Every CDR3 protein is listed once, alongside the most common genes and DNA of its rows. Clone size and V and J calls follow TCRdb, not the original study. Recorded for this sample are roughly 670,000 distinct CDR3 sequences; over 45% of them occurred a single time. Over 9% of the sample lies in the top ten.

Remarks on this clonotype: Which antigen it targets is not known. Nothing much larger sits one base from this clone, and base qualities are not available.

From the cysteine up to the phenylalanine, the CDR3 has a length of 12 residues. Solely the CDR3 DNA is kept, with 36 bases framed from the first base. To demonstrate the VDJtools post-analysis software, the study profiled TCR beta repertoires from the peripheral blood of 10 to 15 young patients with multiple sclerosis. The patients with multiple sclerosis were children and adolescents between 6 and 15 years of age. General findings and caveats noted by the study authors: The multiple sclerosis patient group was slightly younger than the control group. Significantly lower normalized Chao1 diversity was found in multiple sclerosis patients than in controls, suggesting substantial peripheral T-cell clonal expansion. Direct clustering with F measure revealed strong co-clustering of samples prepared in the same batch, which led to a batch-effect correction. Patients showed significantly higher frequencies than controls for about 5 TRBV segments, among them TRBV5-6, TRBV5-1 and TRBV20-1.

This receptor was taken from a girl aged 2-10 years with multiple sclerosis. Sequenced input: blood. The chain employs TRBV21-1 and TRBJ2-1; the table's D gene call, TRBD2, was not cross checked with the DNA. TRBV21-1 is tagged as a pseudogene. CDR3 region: CGVGQQNNEQFF. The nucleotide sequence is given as TGTGGGGTAGGGCAGCAAAACAATGAGCAGTTCTTC.